This T cell receptor (beta chain) was captured by sequencing in a study of cytomegalovirus exposure and HLA in healthy donors. Broader study findings: Rare TCR sequences dominated, though some public TCRs recurred in many donors. The study carried out a later analysis of TCR beta sequences. It associated 15,000 to 20,000 of them with specific HLA alleles at a false discovery rate of 0.05. Common viral pathogens seemed to be connected with several of the most significant clusters, according to a later analysis. Sequence variants that were highly shared formed a cluster that was likely a sequencing artifact.

As regards this clone: As yet, its antigen is unknown.

V gave up 5 bases and J gave up 5 bases; unmatched junction bases: 6. This CDR3 is built from 14 residues. Germline assignment: CDR1 MGHRA and CDR2 YSYEKL. The PCR used 60 Vbeta and 13 Jbeta primers. Some clones are missing from TCRdb's copy, which holds only in-frame ones; the method was immunoSEQ multiplex PCR. Among about 200,000 clones, 75% to 90% were seen once, and the ten largest hold under 7.5%. The V gene is TRBV4-1, the J gene TRBJ2-5, with 9 positions matching TRBD2. Input material: PBMCs. This TCR came from a woman aged 45-65 years in good health and CMV-seropositive. CDR3 in DNA: TGCGCCAGCAGCGTAGCGGGGGTCCCGGAGACCCAGTACTTC. Its protein is CASSVAGVPETQYF.